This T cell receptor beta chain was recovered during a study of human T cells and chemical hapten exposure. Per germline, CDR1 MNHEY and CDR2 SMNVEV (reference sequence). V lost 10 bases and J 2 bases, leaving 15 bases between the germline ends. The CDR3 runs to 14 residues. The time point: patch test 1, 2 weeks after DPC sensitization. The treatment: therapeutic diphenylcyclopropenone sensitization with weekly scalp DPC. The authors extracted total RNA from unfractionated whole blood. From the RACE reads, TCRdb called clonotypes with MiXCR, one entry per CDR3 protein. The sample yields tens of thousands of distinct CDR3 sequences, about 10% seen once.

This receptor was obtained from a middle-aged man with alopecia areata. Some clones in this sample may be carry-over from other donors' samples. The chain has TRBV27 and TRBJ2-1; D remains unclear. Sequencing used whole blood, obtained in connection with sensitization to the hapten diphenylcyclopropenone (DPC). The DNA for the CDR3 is TGTGCCACCAGACCAGAGGTGGCCTACAATGAGCAGTTCTTC. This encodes CATRPEVAYNEQFF.